This T cell receptor beta chain derives from a study of T cells in localized non-small cell lung cancer (TCRdb year 2020). For the wider study: The study examined T cell repertoires in 200 to 300 patients with early-stage NSCLC and compared tumors with uninvolved tumor-adjacent lungs. Of the NSCLC patients, 129 were male and 107 were female, and the mean age was approximately 69 years. The cohort consisted of 236 treatment-naive NSCLC patients whose localized lung tumors had been resected.

Points the paper makes about the study in general: Longer overall survival was associated with higher blood T cell density, whereas shorter survival was associated with higher adjacent-lung clonality. The highest T cell clonality was observed in uninvolved tumor-adjacent lung, where clonality exceeded that of tumor, suggesting that antigenic responses were more focused in uninvolved tumor-adjacent lung. Because multi-region tumor sequencing was not performed, intratumor heterogeneity could not be ruled out. Because the study design was exploratory, TCR variables were selected using unadjusted p-values without false-discovery rate correction. A median of roughly 50 of the top 100 tumor clones turned up in the paired uninvolved adjacent lung, and 25 to 35 of those clones also ranked among the top 100 of that same adjacent lung.

At diagnosis, peripheral blood, uninvolved tumor-adjacent lung and tumor were collected and stored as a combination of fresh-frozen and FFPE material. For TCR repertoire profiling, the blood samples were analyzed as peripheral blood mononuclear cells. From the cysteine through the phenylalanine, the CDR3 covers 16 amino acids. The kept DNA is CDR3 alone, 48 bases in frame from the first base. V is shortened by 0 bases, J by 1 base, and the region joining them spans 9 bases. The germline V gene sets CDR1 to MGHRA and CDR2 to YSYEKL. The immunoSEQ Assay was used to sequence TCR beta CDR3 regions from DNA. As for how the authors treated the data: T cell density was computed as TCR beta template counts normalized to usable DNA estimated by amplifying housekeeping genes. The preseqR package was used to estimate richness by extrapolating to 400,000 templates for PBMC samples and to 120,000 templates for tissue samples. Clonality was calculated as one minus Pielou's evenness. Tissue-enriched TCRs were identified through differential abundance testing performed on productive amino-acid clonotypes, with a minimum total count of 5 and an alpha of 0.1. The Jaccard Index and the Morisita Overlap Index were used to quantify repertoire overlap between compartments. GLIPH grouped TCR beta CDR3s together with public tetramer-defined viral CDR3s, and a viral motif had to include at least three viral sequences and show V-gene enrichment. TCRdb carries this immuneACCESS record with in-frame sequences only. Its versions omit some clonotypes, under half of them owing to an unresolved V gene in the studies checked, with the rest unexplained. V and J calls and clone size are as listed in that table; D and trimming were resolved from the DNA. This sample gives about 35,000 clones in total; roughly 90% of them show up just once. The ten most abundant clones make up 4.1% of the sample.

The sample holds one count of this clone. Its target antigen remains unknown. No quality values exist for individual bases; no much larger clone is one base distant. This chain is built from TRBV4-1 and TRBJ1-4, with no confidently assigned D gene. The clonotype originates from a man aged 35-75 years with stage I lung adenocarcinoma. Source: peripheral blood, taken before any cancer treatment. DNA sequence: TGCGCCAGCAGCCAAGAGGGGAAGGTAACTAATGAAAAACTGTTTTTT. Its protein is CASSQEGKVTNEKLFF.